This TCR beta chain comes out of a study of cytomegalovirus exposure and HLA in healthy donors. Study-level findings and limits: CMV serostatus was the only immune exposure information that was available. A later analysis reportedly found that, within productive TCRs, an Asian-associated ancestry cluster had fewer N-insertions than the mean observed across the roughly 700 donors.

Both 60 Vbeta primers and 13 Jbeta primers went into the PCR. Data came from immunoSEQ multiplex PCR; TCRdb stores just in-frame clones and leaves some out. Of 110,000 to 150,000 clones in the sample, 75% were seen once. This clone was counted a few times. Antigen unknown. The V and J ends lost 3 bases and 5 bases, in that order; junction bases with no gene match: 5. In germline, CDR1 is SGHDT, CDR2 YYEEEE. The CDR3 spans 15 residues. Sequencing was carried out using PBMCs. The genes are TRBV5-6 and TRBJ2-7; 13 bases match TRBD2. The sequence was collected from a man younger than 40 in good health and CMV-seronegative. The CDR3 nucleotides are TGTGCCAGCAGCTGGTCCGGGACTAGCGGGAACGAGCAGTACTTC. This translates into CASSWSGTSGNEQYF.